What follows are 21 T cell receptor beta chains derived from one specimen sequenced in a study of metastatic and nonmetastatic thyroid tumors. With MiXCR, TCRdb called clones anew from the PCR reads. The table lists about 22,000 clones, 36% of them singletons. No patient received treatment before thyroid surgery. The material sequenced was blood. These receptors originate from a male donor with papillary thyroid cancer or a benign thyroid nodule (not recorded which). Some clones in this sample may be carry-over from other donors' samples.

The rearrangement joins TRBV6-1 to TRBJ1-5; 8 nucleotides match TRBD1. The CDR3 has 14 residues. V shed 3 bases and J 6 bases; nucleotides not matched to a gene: 4. Germline CDR1 MNHNS, CDR2 SASEGT. CDR3 in DNA: TGTGCCAGCAGTGAGGACAGGGACGGTCAGCCCCAGCATTTT. Translated: CASSEDRDGQPQHF.

V gene TRBV19 combines with J gene TRBJ2-7; no clear D. CDR3 length: 15 amino acids. Germline-derived CDR1 and CDR2 are LNHDA and SQIVND (reference sequence). Trimming cost V 3 bases and J 0 bases, with 12 bases left between them. CDR3 amino acids: CASSMRRLSSYEQYF. The CDR3 bases are TGTGCCAGTAGTATGCGGCGTCTAAGCTCCTACGAGCAGTACTTC.

This clone was seen many times. A much larger clone differs by one base, so this may be a read error. The chain joins TRBV11-2 to TRBJ2-5, with D perhaps TRBD2 (7 bases). The V gene's germline CDR1 is SGHAT and CDR2 FQNNGV. There are 17 residues in the CDR3. The CDR3 nucleotides are TGTGCCAGCAGCTTATTTTTGGCGGGGGCGACCCAAGGGACCCAGTACTTC. Residues: CASSLFLAGATQGTQYF.

Within the sample, this clone is large. V and J are TRBV4-1 and TRBJ1-5, with D unclear. The CDR3 extends over 15 amino acids. The V gene lost 2 bases and the J gene lost 5 bases, with 13 bases spanning the gap. The germline V gene encodes CDR1 MGHRA and CDR2 YSYEKL. CDR3 bases: TGCGCCAGCAGCCAAAAGCCGCACGGGGATCAGCCCCAGCATTTT. It encodes CASSQKPHGDQPQHF.

In its sample, this clone was seen many times. The gene calls are TRBV2 and TRBJ2-3; the match to TRBD1 covers 11 bases. With 5 bases clipped from V and 5 bases from J, the junction kept 3 bases outside the gene matches. CDR1 is SNHLY, CDR2 FYNNEI, per germline. This CDR3 has 14 residues. CDR3 residues: CASSRDRGRDTQYF. DNA of the CDR3: TGTGCCAGCAGTCGGGACAGGGGGAGAGATACGCAGTATTTT. The full variable domain, in which reference TRBV2 and TRBJ2-3 provide the parts outside the CDR3, is EPEVTQTPSHQVTQMGQEVILRCVPISNHLYFYWYRQILGQKVEFLVSFYNNEISEKSEIFDDQFSVERPDGSNFTLKIRSTKLEDSAMYFCASSRDRGRDTQYFGPGTRLTVL.

This clone is medium-sized (0.01 to 0.1%) by share. In DNA, the CDR3 is TGTGCCAGCAGCTTGGTAACAGGGGCTAACACTGAAGCTTTCTTT. Amino acids: CASSLVTGANTEAFF. This sequence joins TRBV5-6 and TRBJ1-1, with TRBD1 matching over 7 bases. CDR1 and CDR2 from the germline V gene are SGHDT and YYEEEE. The CDR3 sequence is 15 residues long. V shed 0 bases and J 2 bases; nucleotides not matched to a gene: 4. Filled out from reference TRBV5-6 and TRBJ1-1, the complete variable domain reads DAGVTQSPTHLIKTRGQQVTLRCSPKSGHDTVSWYQQALGQGPQFIFQYYEEEERQRGNFPDRFSGHQFPNYSSELNVNALLLGDSALYLCASSLVTGANTEAFFGQGTRLTVV.

Note on this clone: At one end, the junction sequence differs from germline, possibly due to a read error. The CDR3 DNA follows: TGCAGTGCTCCTAGTTCCGCCGGGACAGGGGGCTTGTGGGCTGAAGCTCTCTTT. Translated: CSAPSSAGTGGLWAEALF. J is TRBJ1-1 and V is TRBV20-1; 12 bases fit TRBD1. The germline V gene encodes CDR1 DFQATT and CDR2 SNEGSKA (reference sequence). The CDR3 sequence is 18 residues long.

The chain employs TRBV5-1 and TRBJ2-2; TRBD1 is a possible D gene (6 bases). V was clipped by 0 bases and J by 6 bases, with 15 bases between them. Germline V lookup: CDR1 SGHRS, CDR2 YFSETQ. This CDR3 spans 16 amino acids. The CDR3, as DNA: TGCGCCAGCAGCTTGGGTTCAGGGGTGAGATCCGGGGAGCTGTTTTTT. Protein product: CASSLGSGVRSGELFF.

This chain connects TRBV28 to TRBJ1-5; D is undetermined. The CDR3 is 14 amino acids. Deletions cut 6 bases from V and 4 bases from J, with 13 bases between. The germline CDR1 and CDR2 sequences are MDHEN and SYDVKM. CDR3 amino acids: CASSDPPANQPQHF. CDR3 sequence (DNA): TGTGCCAGCAGCGACCCCCCCGCGAATCAGCCCCAGCATTTT.

V and J are TRBV4-2 and TRBJ2-2, with unresolved D. V gave up 4 bases and J gave up 0 bases, with 15 bases separating them. The CDR3 has 17 residues. Germline V gene sequence: CDR1 LGHNA, CDR2 YNFKEQ. The CDR3 DNA follows: TGTGCCAGCAGCCCCTCGAAGGAAGCCCCGAACACCGGGGAGCTGTTTTTT. Protein: CASSPSKEAPNTGELFF.

This clone occurred many times. In the same sample, other DNA sequences code for this CDR3. The chain carries TRBV7-8 and TRBJ2-5; D is ambiguous. There are 17 residues in the CDR3. Trimming pared 7 bases from V and 1 base from J, leaving 22 bases between. Germline V gene data show CDR1 as SGHVS and CDR2 as FQNEAQ. In nucleotides, the CDR3 is TGTGCCAGCACCGACCCCGCGCTAACTCCTGGCCAAGAGACCCAGTACTTC. It encodes CASTDPALTPGQETQYF.

V is TRBV20-1 and J is TRBJ1-5; D unclear. Deletions cut 3 bases from V and 5 bases from J, with 11 bases between. The CDR3 runs 13 residues. Germline CDR1 is DFQATT and CDR2 is SNEGSKA (reference sequence). The CDR3 loop reads CSASNAVHQPQHF. CDR3 nucleotide sequence: TGCAGTGCTAGTAACGCAGTCCATCAGCCCCAGCATTTT.

The CDR3 nucleotides read TGTGCCAGCAGACCCCTTACGGTATGGCCAGGCGAGCAGTACTTC. Residues: CASRPLTVWPGEQYF. The J gene is TRBJ2-7, the V gene TRBV11-3; no firm D call. V was pared by 6 bases and J by 6 bases, with 21 bases between. The CDR3 extends over 15 amino acids. CDR1 and CDR2 (germline): SGHNT, YENEEA.

This clone was seen many times. The gene calls are TRBV14 and TRBJ2-1, with 9 bases fitting TRBD2. V gave up 9 bases and J gave up 2 bases; unmatched junction bases: 2. Per the germline V gene, CDR1 is SGHDN and CDR2 is FVKESK. There are 13 residues in the CDR3. The DNA for the CDR3 is TGTGCCAGTAGACTAGCGGCCTACAATGAGCAGTTCTTC. It translates to CASRLAAYNEQFF.

The CDR3 region is CASSQFVGEKLFF. The CDR3 nucleotides read TGTGCCAGCAGCCAATTTGTGGGAGAAAAACTGTTTTTT. The chain couples TRBV3-1 to TRBJ1-4; D is unresolved. Germline CDR1 LGHDT, CDR2 YNNKEL (reference sequence). Deletions cut 2 bases from V and 8 bases from J, with 9 bases between. This CDR3 is 13 amino acids long.

This clone has ten or more counts. This chain joins TRBV7-9 and TRBJ2-3, with 7 bases that match TRBD1. The CDR3 contains 16 residues. Per germline, CDR1 SEHNR and CDR2 FQNEAQ (reference sequence). J lost 8 bases, V lost 5 bases, and 16 bases had no gene match. The CDR3 nucleotides read TGTGCCAGCAGCGATACTCTAGGACAGGTTCAGGGTACGCAGTATTTT. Protein: CASSDTLGQVQGTQYF.

This clone was seen repeatedly, ten times or more. The chain has TRBV5-6 and TRBJ2-1; maybe TRBD2 (6 bases). CDR3 length: 14 amino acids. V was shortened by 5 bases and J by 10 bases, with 19 bases between the two germline ends. CDR1 is SGHDT, CDR2 YYEEEE, per germline. This CDR3 is CASSKTRRGGEQFF. The CDR3, as DNA: TGTGCCAGCAGTAAGACTAGGAGGGGTGGAGAGCAGTTCTTC.

The chain has TRBV5-1 and TRBJ1-1; the D is unclear. V shed 3 bases and J shed 1 base, with 13 bases lying between them. Germline V lookup: CDR1 SGHRS, CDR2 YFSETQ. The CDR3 is 15 amino acids. CDR3 DNA sequence: TGCGCCAGCAGCTCCCTCTCACAGACGAACACTGAAGCTTTCTTT. Translation: CASSSLSQTNTEAFF.

This clone was counted many times. The chain employs TRBV24-1 and TRBJ2-6, with D uncertain. Germline loops: CDR1 KGHDR, CDR2 SFDVKD. The CDR3 is 17 residues long. V lost 3 bases and J 0 bases, leaving 11 bases between the germline ends. The DNA of the CDR3 is TGTGCCACCAGTGATCCAACGGCCGGCTCTGGGGCCAACGTCCTGACTTTC. Protein sequence: CATSDPTAGSGANVLTF.

The rearrangement uses TRBV5-1 and TRBJ2-7; D is possibly TRBD2 (6 bases). Per the germline V gene, CDR1 is SGHRS and CDR2 is YFSETQ. The V and J ends lost 0 bases and 6 bases respectively, with 10 bases between them. The CDR3 loop spans 13 amino acids. The CDR3 DNA sequence: TGCGCCAGCAGCTTGGACGGGAGTCTCGAGCAGTACTTC. The encoded protein is CASSLDGSLEQYF. The full variable domain, rest sourced from reference TRBV5-1 and TRBJ2-7, is KAGVTQTPRYLIKTRGQQVTLSCSPISGHRSVSWYQQTPGQGLQFLFEYFSETQRNKGNFPGRFSGRQFSNSRSEMNVSTLELGDSALYLCASSLDGSLEQYFGPGTRLTVT.

V and J are TRBV4-1 and TRBJ1-1; D ambiguous. The CDR3 is 16 amino acids. V shed 0 bases and J shed 4 bases, with 15 bases lying between them. Germline CDR1 reads MGHRA; CDR2 reads YSYEKL. CDR3 sequence: CASSQEGRATGTEAFF. Here the CDR3 DNA reads TGCGCCAGCAGCCAAGAAGGGCGGGCTACTGGCACTGAAGCTTTCTTT.